This T cell receptor (beta chain) derives from a study of shared T cell receptors in the human thymus. Sequencing used immunoSEQ multiplex PCR; TCRdb keeps in-frame clones, though not all of them. The sample yields hundreds of thousands of clones, more than 70% seen once. CDR1 is MNHEY and CDR2 is SMNVEV in the germline V gene (reference sequence). Trimming took 3 bases from V and 7 from J, leaving 16 bases between them. This CDR3 has 15 amino acids. These data are also associated with another study on human thymus T cells. From that second work: Donation was from healthy Finnish infants who were having corrective surgery that addressed congenital heart defects. In corrective heart surgery, resections were taken, and these provided the thymus tissue. Repertoires sampled from thymus and blood appeared biased in V and J gene usage. Unrelated individuals reportedly shared highly overlapping thymic TCR repertoires.

The V call is TRBV27, the J call TRBJ2-1, with D possibly TRBD2 on 5 matching bases. Sample: thymocytes. The sequence was obtained from a boy in the first two years of life with a congenital heart defect. CDR3 nucleotides: TGTGCCAGCAGTTTTATCCCACTAGAACCAAATGAGCAGTTCTTC. This codes for CASSFIPLEPNEQFF.